Detailed here is one T cell receptor beta chain. Its antigen is not identified. The data derive from a study of long-term antiretroviral therapy in people with HIV. The CDR3 has 16 amino acids. Germline V CDR1 and CDR2: LGHNA, YNFKEQ. With 4 bases clipped from V and 4 bases from J, the junction kept 4 bases outside the gene matches. Version v3.0 of the immunoSEQ assay was performed at survey level. Assay: immunoSEQ multiplex PCR; the TCRdb copy retains only in-frame clones and omits some. The table lists roughly 29,000 clones, 80% of them singletons. There was at least one pre-ART PBMC sample for each donor, plus at least two post-ART PBMC samples. Findings and limits, study-wide: It was observed that HIV repertoires exhibited narrower CDR3 length ranges than controls.

This TCR was recovered from a man aged 40-49 years with HIV. The J gene is TRBJ2-5, the V gene TRBV4-2; 15 bases match TRBD2. Here the sequenced sample was unsorted PBMCs, taken 0.3 years after starting antiretroviral therapy. CDR3 region: CASSPGTSGGRETQYF. The DNA of the CDR3 is TGTGCCAGCAGCCCCGGGACTAGCGGGGGGCGAGAGACCCAGTACTTC.